This is a list of T cell receptor beta chains from one sample in a study of T cell responses to AZD1222 COVID-19 vaccine. TCRdb's copy holds only in-frame clones and misses some; the assay was immunoSEQ multiplex PCR. This table has over 60,000 clones, about four fifths appearing once. The sequences come from peripheral blood, collected on day 0 of MenACWY control vaccination. All receptors derive from an adult in good health. Each CDR3 is given without its conserved first and last residue. Fields, in order: CDR3 length, J gene, V gene, CDR3 protein.

12 | TRBJ1-6 | TRBV5-1 | ASSLGQGDSPLH
15 | TRBJ2-1 | TRBV6-1 | ASSEAVLLAGMNEQF
12 | TRBJ1-6 | TRBV2 | ASRETAYNSPLH
12 | TRBJ1-4 | TRBV11-2 | ASSSGATNEKLF
11 | TRBJ1-2 | TRBV5-8 | ASIREGVGGYT
12 | TRBJ2-3 | TRBV5-5 | ASSLEQTTDTQY
13 | TRBJ2-3 | TRBV19 | ASSTTGEETDTQY
12 | TRBJ2-7 | TRBV7-2 | ASSLAAGAGEQY
14 | TRBJ2-1 | TRBV27 | ASSLLSFSSYNEQF
9 | TRBJ2-3 | TRBV2 | ASGKSDTQY
12 | TRBJ1-5 | TRBV30 | AHADRGLNQPQH
11 | TRBJ1-1 | TRBV12-3/TRBV12-4 | ASSFTGNTEAF
11 | TRBJ2-7 | TRBV30 | AWTDRGRYEQY
15 | TRBJ1-4 | TRBV18 | ASSPTTRAGGREKLF
15 | TRBJ2-1 | TRBV7-8 | ASSLPKAGEGRNEQF
9 | TRBJ1-3 | TRBV5-1 | ASSPPDTIY
12 | TRBJ2-1 | TRBV5-1 | ASSLDILSTEQF
12 | TRBJ2-7 | TRBV28 | ASTPWGANGEQY
14 | TRBJ2-6 | TRBV19 | ASSILSGSGANVLT
16 | TRBJ1-1 | TRBV11-2 | ASSLYRSAGRTYTEAF
13 | TRBJ2-3 | TRBV4-3 | ASSPSRQRTDTQY
12 | TRBJ2-7 | TRBV6-1 | ASSETSGSYEQY
14 | TRBJ1-1 | TRBV2 | ASSLSRGVGNTEAF
12 | TRBJ2-2 | TRBV7-3 | ASSFNANTGELF
12 | TRBJ1-1 | TRBV5-5 | ASSRDKLNTEAF
13 | TRBJ2-7 | TRBV4-1 | ASSQGLAGRGEQY
13 | TRBJ1-3 | TRBV6-1 | ASSEASESGNTIY
12 | TRBJ1-1 | TRBV18 | ASSPPARNTEAF
14 | TRBJ2-2 | TRBV7-8 | ASSLGVGTNTGELF
13 | TRBJ1-1 | TRBV5-1 | ASSGTVGPGAEAF
13 | TRBJ1-6 | TRBV2 | ASSEARTLNSPLH
13 | TRBJ2-1 | TRBV9 | ASSTGTSGTMSQF
12 | TRBJ2-1 | TRBV6-2/TRBV6-3 | ASSYSGNYNEQF
12 | TRBJ1-1 | TRBV28 | ASTLGEGGTEAF
11 | TRBJ2-7 | TRBV6-5 | ASSTGGSYEQY
11 | TRBJ2-1 | TRBV4-3 | ASSQVPSNEQF
12 | TRBJ1-6 | TRBV3-1/TRBV3-2 | ASSQSFRESPLH
15 | TRBJ2-1 | TRBV29-1 | SAGFFQTGSSYNEQF
11 | TRBJ2-3 | TRBV30 | AIQPASTDTQY
14 | TRBJ1-2 | TRBV5-1 | ASSPGDSGYLYGYT
14 | TRBJ1-2 | TRBV5-6 | ASSLEAGGYGYGYT
11 | TRBJ2-5 | TRBV5-1 | ASSDGPQETQY
13 | TRBJ2-1 | TRBV19 | ASSIAGGPGYEQF
13 | TRBJ2-1 | TRBV5-4 | ASSLVPSGDNEQF
13 | TRBJ1-1 | TRBV28 | ASTNTQGGATEAF
12 | TRBJ1-2 | TRBV6-1 | ASSDLQGPYGYT
13 | TRBJ1-4 | TRBV28 | ASSDRRDNNEKLF
10 | TRBJ2-1 | TRBV9 | ASSGEGYEQF
13 | TRBJ1-5 | TRBV4-3 | ASSLVYGGNQPQH
10 | TRBJ2-2 | TRBV6-5 | ASRLGTGELF
11 | TRBJ1-1 | TRBV12-3/TRBV12-4 | ASSPTVNTEAF
8 | TRBJ1-1 | TRBV2 | ASSEGEAF
14 | TRBJ2-3 | TRBV18 | ASSRPAGVSTDTQY
12 | TRBJ2-3 | TRBV5-1 | ASSLGLAEIPQY
11 | TRBJ1-5 | TRBV11-2 | ASSRGSNQPQH